These 7 T cell receptor beta chains came from one sample sequenced in a study of blood T cells in healthy people across ages. It was with a sample-barcoded 5' primer and a J-beta primer mix that a second PCR of about 6 to 12 cycles was run. TCRdb recomputed calls from the 5' RACE reads with MiXCR, one row per CDR3 protein. Of some 800,000 distinct CDR3 sequences listed, 20% to 25% were seen once; the top ten hold more than 3%. These same data were also listed under a study on T cells of mothers and their children.

Sequencing was done on a sample of blood. The receptors stem from a boy younger than 18 in good health.

This clonotype has at least ten counts. The CDR3 sequence: CASSVQGYSTDTQYF. CDR3 nucleotides: TGTGCCAGCAGTGTACAGGGCTATAGCACAGATACGCAGTATTTT. The chain links TRBV27 to TRBJ2-3; possible D gene TRBD1, 6 bases. Germline assignment: CDR1 MNHEY and CDR2 SMNVEV (reference sequence). CDR3 length: 15 amino acids. Between the trimmed V and J ends, which lost 5 bases and 0 bases, there was a span of 12 bases.

V and J are TRBV5-1 and TRBJ2-3; TRBD2 aligns across 9 bases. Per germline, CDR1 SGHRS and CDR2 YFSETQ. This CDR3 is built from 18 residues. V gave up 4 bases and J gave up 1 base; unmatched junction bases: 13. For the CDR3, the DNA is TGCGCCAGCAGCCACCTCTCGGGGTCTAGCGGGGGCACAGATACGCAGTATTTT. Encoded protein: CASSHLSGSSGGTDTQYF.

The chain recombines TRBV7-8 with TRBJ2-2, with D tentatively TRBD1 (6 bases). Germline-derived CDR1 and CDR2 are SGHVS and FQNEAQ. Trimming removed 4 bases at V and 4 bases at J, with 13 bases between. There are 15 residues in the CDR3. CDR3 sequence (DNA): TGTGCCAGCAGCTCGACAGGTGCCCTCACCGGGGAGCTGTTTTTT. Amino acids: CASSSTGALTGELFF.

This clonotype has just a few counts. This sequence joins TRBV25-1 and TRBJ2-7; D not certain. Germline CDR1 and CDR2: MGHDK and SYGVNS. This CDR3 region has 13 residues. The ends were cut back, 4 bases at V and 0 bases at J, with 7 bases in the middle. CDR3 sequence (DNA): TGTGCCAGCAGTGTGGCGAGCTCCTACGAGCAGTACTTC. This codes for CASSVASSYEQYF.

This clonotype was detected a few times. The genes are TRBV7-9 and TRBJ2-3; no clear D gene. Germline CDR1 is SEHNR and CDR2 is FQNEAQ (reference sequence). With 4 bases removed from V and 4 bases from J, the gap between germline ends came to 9 bases. The length of the CDR3 is 13 residues. DNA for the CDR3: TGTGCCAGCAGCTCCGTCTTATCAGATACGCAGTATTTT. Protein product: CASSSVLSDTQYF. The whole variable domain, filled in from reference TRBV7-9 and TRBJ2-3, reads DTGVSQNPRHKITKRGQNVTFRCDPISEHNRLYWYRQTLGQGPEFLTYFQNEAQLEKSRLLSDRFSAERPKGSFSTLEIQRTEQGDSAMYLCASSSVLSDTQYFGPGTRLTVL.

The CDR3 region has the DNA TGTGCCAGCAGCTTAGGATCGGATCCAACCACTTTCTATGGCTACACCTTC. This translates into CASSLGSDPTTFYGYTF. The V gene is TRBV7-9, the J gene TRBJ1-2; D not certain. From germline, CDR1 is SEHNR and CDR2 FQNEAQ (reference sequence). Deletions cut 1 base from V and 4 bases from J, with 19 bases between. CDR3 length: 17 amino acids. Combining the CDR3 with reference TRBV7-9 and TRBJ1-2 gives the whole variable domain DTGVSQNPRHKITKRGQNVTFRCDPISEHNRLYWYRQTLGQGPEFLTYFQNEAQLEKSRLLSDRFSAERPKGSFSTLEIQRTEQGDSAMYLCASSLGSDPTTFYGYTFGSGTRLTVV.

On this clonotype: The junction differs from germline at one of its ends, possibly a read error. This chain links TRBV28 with TRBJ2-5, with 9 nucleotides matching TRBD1. CDR1 is MDHEN and CDR2 is SYDVKM in the germline V gene. This CDR3 has 15 residues. In DNA, the CDR3 is TGTGCCAGCAGTTTACTCAGGGACAGGGAGGAGACCCAGCACTTC. Protein sequence: CASSLLRDREETQHF.